A single sample is the source of the 22 T cell receptor beta chains below, sequenced in a study of blood T cells in healthy people across ages. A sample-barcoded 5' primer and a J-beta primer mix were used in a second PCR of roughly 7 to 11 cycles. TCRdb processed the 5' RACE reads anew with MiXCR; each CDR3 protein has one entry. The sample contains some 690,000 distinct CDR3 sequences, approximately 22% of which appear only once. Sequences were obtained from blood. These receptors came from a man aged 65 to 85 in good health.

J is TRBJ2-3 and V is TRBV12-3 or TRBV12-4; D might be TRBD2 (6 bases). The CDR3 covers 19 residues. Deletions cut 7 bases from V and 0 bases from J, with 26 bases between. The CDR3 protein is CASTQTHTGTPQSTDTQYF. The CDR3 DNA follows: TGTGCCAGCACCCAGACCCATACCGGGACTCCTCAGAGCACAGATACGCAGTATTTT.

This clonotype occurred a few times. This sequence joins TRBV3-1 and TRBJ2-3; D not certain. This CDR3 region has 15 residues. CDR1 LGHDT and CDR2 YNNKEL come from the germline V gene (reference sequence). With 3 bases removed from V and 1 base from J, the gap between germline ends came to 11 bases. The CDR3 DNA is TGTGCCAGCAGCCATCCATACGAGGGCACAGATACGCAGTATTTT. It encodes CASSHPYEGTDTQYF.

The chain uses TRBV7-9 and TRBJ2-2; D might be TRBD1 (5 bases). CDR3 length equals 14 residues. The V gene's germline CDR1 is SEHNR and CDR2 FQNEAQ (reference sequence). V lost 6 bases and J lost 15, with 23 bases in between. The CDR3 DNA reads as TGTGCCAGCAGACCAGACAGTCCGGATTGGTTGGTGTTTTTT. As protein: CASRPDSPDWLVFF. Based on the CDR3 plus reference TRBV7-9 and TRBJ2-2, the full variable domain is DTGVSQNPRHKITKRGQNVTFRCDPISEHNRLYWYRQTLGQGPEFLTYFQNEAQLEKSRLLSDRFSAERPKGSFSTLEIQRTEQGDSAMYLCASRPDSPDWLVFFGEGSRLTVL.

This clonotype was found once. The rearrangement links TRBV10-2 to TRBJ2-7, with TRBD2 matching 11 bases. The germline gives CDR1 WSHSY, CDR2 SAAADI. This CDR3 region has 16 residues. After removal of 6 bases from V and 3 bases from J, the junction contained 10 bases not matched to a gene. The CDR3 reads CASRDRLGTSGYEQYF. The CDR3 region has the DNA TGCGCCAGCAGAGATAGGCTTGGGACTAGCGGCTACGAGCAGTACTTC.

This clonotype occurred a few times. The genes are TRBV12-3 or TRBV12-4 and TRBJ2-5; TRBD2 aligns across 10 bases. The J call may be faulty, since TRBJ2-7 better matches the DNA end. The CDR3 extends over 14 amino acids. CDR3 sequence reads: CASSLVAGGREQYF. For the CDR3, the DNA is TGTGCCAGCAGTTTAGTAGCGGGGGGACGCGAGCAGTACTTC.

The chain is built from TRBV28 and TRBJ1-6; no clear D gene. Trimming stripped 2 bases from V and 11 bases from J, with 16 bases between. Germline loops: CDR1 MDHEN, CDR2 SYDVKM. The CDR3 is 15 residues long. The chain's CDR3 is CASSLTGNGRTPLHF. CDR3 nucleotide sequence: TGTGCCAGCAGTTTAACGGGAAACGGACGAACACCCCTCCACTTT.

This clonotype was counted many times. This rearrangement joins TRBV5-1 to TRBJ2-7; no definite D call. The CDR3 spans 12 residues. Looked up from germline, CDR1 is SGHRS and CDR2 is YFSETQ. V lost 2 bases and J 2 bases, leaving 5 bases between the germline ends. The CDR3 region is CASSFVPYEQYF. In DNA, the CDR3 is TGCGCCAGCAGCTTCGTACCCTACGAGCAGTACTTC.

The V and J genes are TRBV19 and TRBJ2-4, with 7 bases identical to TRBD2. V was pared by 6 bases and J by 4 bases, with 6 bases of the junction left unmatched. Per the germline V gene, CDR1 is LNHDA and CDR2 is SQIVND (reference sequence). This CDR3 region has 14 residues. The CDR3 DNA reads as TGTGCCAGTAGCTGGGGGGGGTCTAAAAACATTCAGTACTTC. Its protein is CASSWGGSKNIQYF.

This clonotype was detected only a few times. The chain couples TRBV5-5 to TRBJ2-1; 9 positions agree with TRBD1. The J segment lost 5 bases and the V segment lost 2 bases, leaving 5 bases of the junction unmatched. This CDR3 comprises 15 residues. The germline V gene encodes CDR1 SGHKS and CDR2 YYEKEE (reference sequence). The CDR3: CASSFDWDRDNEQFF. The CDR3, as DNA: TGTGCCAGCAGCTTCGATTGGGACAGGGACAATGAGCAGTTCTTC.

The chain couples TRBV7-8 to TRBJ1-5; D not certain. Trimming removed 0 bases at V and 0 bases at J, with 6 bases between. The CDR3 extends over 15 amino acids. Germline CDR1 reads SGHVS; CDR2 reads FQNEAQ. In nucleotides, the CDR3 is TGTGCCAGCAGCTTAGCCATTTATAGCAATCAGCCCCAGCATTTT. Its translation: CASSLAIYSNQPQHF.

This clonotype was recorded at least ten times. The chain employs TRBV24-1 and TRBJ2-3; 11 nucleotides agree with TRBD1. This CDR3 spans 19 amino acids. V trimming: 5 bases; J trimming: 6 bases; junction bases outside the gene matches: 18. From germline, CDR1 is KGHDR and CDR2 SFDVKD. CDR3 coding DNA: TGTGCCACCAGTGCCCGGACAGGGGGCAATAGCGGGGTCGGTGATACGCAGTATTTT. Translated: CATSARTGGNSGVGDTQYF.

The rearrangement uses TRBV14 and TRBJ1-2, with D unresolved. Germline V gene lookup returns CDR1 SGHDN and CDR2 FVKESK. CDR3 length equals 16 residues. The V end was cut by 4 bases, the J end by 1 base, with 16 bases between. For the CDR3, the DNA is TGTGCCAGCAGCCGACAAAGCGGGAGGCTTAACTATGGCTACACCTTC. Protein: CASSRQSGRLNYGYTF.

The chain is built from TRBV29-1 and TRBJ2-3; 9 positions agree with TRBD2. The length of the CDR3 is 15 residues. From germline, CDR1 is SQVTM and CDR2 ANQGSEA. The V gene end was trimmed by 2 bases and the J gene end by 3 bases; junction bases not matched to a gene: 6. In DNA form, the CDR3 reads TGCAGCGTTGAACCGCGGGAGGGCTGGACAGATACGCAGTATTTT. This gives the protein CSVEPREGWTDTQYF.

This clonotype was detected only a few times. Written as DNA, the CDR3 is TGTGCCTGGAGTTCGGGACAGGGTCATTCACCCCTCCACTTT. Translated: CAWSSGQGHSPLHF. This chain uses TRBV30 with TRBJ1-6; 9 bases line up with TRBD1. The V gene end was trimmed by 2 bases and the J gene end by 8 bases; junction bases not matched to a gene: 4. Germline assignment: CDR1 GTSNPN and CDR2 SVGIG (reference sequence). This CDR3 is built from 14 residues. Supplemented by reference TRBV30 and TRBJ1-6, the full variable domain reads SQTIHQWPATLVQPVGSPLSLECTVEGTSNPNLYWYRQAAGRGLQLLFYSVGIGQISSEVPQNLSASRPQDRQFILSSKKLLLSDSGFYLCAWSSGQGHSPLHFGNGTRLTVT.

On this clonotype itself: Sequence at one end of the junction differs from germline and may be a read error. The chain is built from TRBV5-6 and TRBJ2-2; a possible D gene is TRBD2 (6 bases). The V gene's germline CDR1 is SGHDT and CDR2 YYEEEE. This CDR3 region has 11 residues. CDR3 DNA sequence: TGTGCCAGCAGCTTGATGGGGGGGCTGTTTTTT. The encoded protein is CASSLMGGLFF.

This clonotype appeared many times. The genes are TRBV18 and TRBJ2-5; D is uncertain. Germline-derived CDR1 and CDR2 are KGHSH and LQKENI. The germline V and J ends were trimmed by 8 bases and 0 bases, with 4 bases remaining between them. The CDR3 has 11 amino acids. CDR3 in DNA: TGTGCCAGCACAAACCAAGAGACCCAGTACTTC. It translates to CASTNQETQYF.

CDR3 sequence (DNA): TGTGCCAGCAGCTTAGAGGACAGGGCAGAAAGGACCCAGTACTTC. Protein: CASSLEDRAERTQYF. The chain joins TRBV7-6 to TRBJ2-5; 8 nucleotides match TRBD1. V was clipped by 1 base and J by 7 bases; unmatched bases: 8. The CDR3 covers 15 residues. Germline V gene lookup returns CDR1 SGHVS and CDR2 FNYEAQ.

The chain recombines TRBV7-2 with TRBJ2-7; 12 positions agree with TRBD2. The DNA end is a closer match to TRBJ2-1, so the J assignment may be wrong. The germline V gene encodes CDR1 SGHTA and CDR2 FQGNSA. This CDR3 has 15 residues. The DNA of the CDR3 is TGTGCCAGCAGCCTCGGGACTAGCGGGCCTCGGGAGCAGTTCTTC. Amino acid sequence: CASSLGTSGPREQFF.

The genes are TRBV6-1 and TRBJ2-5; TRBD2 agrees at 14 bases. This CDR3 is 19 amino acids long. CDR1 is MNHNS, CDR2 SASEGT, per germline. Trimming at V came to 4 bases and at J to 2 bases, leaving 12 bases not matched to a gene. The chain's CDR3 is CASSGPTSGRAGVQETQYF. The CDR3 DNA reads as TGTGCCAGCAGTGGGCCGACTAGCGGGAGGGCGGGGGTTCAAGAGACCCAGTACTTC.

The chain links TRBV5-1 to TRBJ2-1; no reliable D call. Trimming removed 0 bases at V and 10 bases at J, with 8 bases between. This CDR3 spans 12 amino acids. Looked up from germline, CDR1 is SGHRS and CDR2 is YFSETQ. The CDR3, as DNA: TGCGCCAGCAGCTTGGGACCGTCGGAGCAGTTCTTC. As protein: CASSLGPSEQFF. Combining the CDR3 with reference TRBV5-1 and TRBJ2-1 gives the whole variable domain KAGVTQTPRYLIKTRGQQVTLSCSPISGHRSVSWYQQTPGQGLQFLFEYFSETQRNKGNFPGRFSGRQFSNSRSEMNVSTLELGDSALYLCASSLGPSEQFFGPGTRLTVL.

The rearrangement uses TRBV12-3 or TRBV12-4 and TRBJ2-1; TRBD2 matches 8 bases. V lost 6 bases, J lost 9 bases, and 13 bases stayed unmatched. The CDR3 contains 15 residues. CDR3 sequence: CASRWAGLGLGEQFF. In nucleotides, the CDR3 is TGTGCCAGCAGGTGGGCGGGACTAGGGCTCGGTGAGCAGTTCTTC.

The V call is TRBV20-1, the J call TRBJ1-4, with 8 bases matching TRBD1. CDR3 size: 14 residues. The germline V gene encodes CDR1 DFQATT and CDR2 SNEGSKA (reference sequence). The DNA of the CDR3 is TGCGGAAAAGGACAGGGAGGAGTGGGTGAAAAACTGTTTTTT. It encodes CGKGQGGVGEKLFF.